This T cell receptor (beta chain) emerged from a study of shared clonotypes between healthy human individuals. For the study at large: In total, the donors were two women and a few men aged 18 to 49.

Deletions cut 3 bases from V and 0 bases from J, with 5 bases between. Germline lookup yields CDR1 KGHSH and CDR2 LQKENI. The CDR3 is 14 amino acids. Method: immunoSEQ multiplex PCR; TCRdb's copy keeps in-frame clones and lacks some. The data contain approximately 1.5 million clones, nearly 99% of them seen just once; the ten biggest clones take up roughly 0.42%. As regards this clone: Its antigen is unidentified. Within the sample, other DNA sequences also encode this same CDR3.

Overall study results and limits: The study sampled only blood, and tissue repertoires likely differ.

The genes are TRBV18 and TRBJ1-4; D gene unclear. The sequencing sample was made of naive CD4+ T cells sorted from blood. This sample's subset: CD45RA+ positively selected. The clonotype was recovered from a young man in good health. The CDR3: CASSPGTTNEKLFF. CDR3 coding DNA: TGTGCCAGCTCACCGGGGACAACTAATGAAAAACTGTTTTTT.